This TCR beta chain was sequenced in a study of T cell changes during pregnancy in multiple sclerosis. The length of the CDR3 is 13 residues. Germline loops: CDR1 SGHTS, CDR2 YDEGEE. Between the trimmed V and J ends, which lost 0 bases and 1 base, there was a span of 4 bases. This clone appeared a few times. Profiled with immunoSEQ multiplex PCR; TCRdb holds only in-frame clones, not every one. Seen here are about 47,000 clones, 70% to 90% observed once, and the top ten hold less than 2%. The TCR comes from a female donor with multiple sclerosis, enrolled in a pregnancy study. The genes are TRBV5-8 and TRBJ2-5; D is uncertain. Sequencing used peripheral blood, obtained in the first trimester of pregnancy. The CDR3 protein is CASSLGLQETQYF. In DNA form, the CDR3 reads TGTGCCAGCAGCTTGGGGCTCCAAGAGACCCAGTACTTC.